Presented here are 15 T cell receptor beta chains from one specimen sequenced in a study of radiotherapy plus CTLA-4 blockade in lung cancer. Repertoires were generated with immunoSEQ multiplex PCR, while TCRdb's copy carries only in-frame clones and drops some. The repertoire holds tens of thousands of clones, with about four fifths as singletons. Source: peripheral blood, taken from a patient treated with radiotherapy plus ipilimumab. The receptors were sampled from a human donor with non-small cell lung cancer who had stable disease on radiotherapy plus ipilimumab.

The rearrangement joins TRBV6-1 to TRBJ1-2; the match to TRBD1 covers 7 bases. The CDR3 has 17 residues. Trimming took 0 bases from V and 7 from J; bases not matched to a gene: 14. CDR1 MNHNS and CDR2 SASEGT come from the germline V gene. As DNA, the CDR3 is TGTGCCAGCAGTGAAGCGCGAGGAAGGGGGCAGGGTGGTGGCTACACCTTC. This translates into CASSEARGRGQGGGYTF.

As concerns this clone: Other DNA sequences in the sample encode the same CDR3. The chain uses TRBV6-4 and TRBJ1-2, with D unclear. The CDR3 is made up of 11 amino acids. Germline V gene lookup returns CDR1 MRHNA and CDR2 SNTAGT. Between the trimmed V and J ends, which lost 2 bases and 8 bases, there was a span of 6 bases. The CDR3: CASSDGRGYTF. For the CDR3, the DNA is TGTGCCAGCAGTGACGGTCGGGGCTACACCTTC.

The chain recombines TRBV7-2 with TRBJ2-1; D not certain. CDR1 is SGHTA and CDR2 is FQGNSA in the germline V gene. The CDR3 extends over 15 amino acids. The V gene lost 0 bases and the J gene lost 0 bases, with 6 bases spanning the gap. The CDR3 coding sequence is TGTGCCAGCAGCTTAGCATACAGCTCCTACAATGAGCAGTTCTTC. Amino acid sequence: CASSLAYSSYNEQFF. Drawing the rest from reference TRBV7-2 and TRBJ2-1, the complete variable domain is GAGVSQSPSNKVTEKGKDVELRCDPISGHTALYWYRQSLGQGLEFLIYFQGNSAPDKSGLPSDRFSAERTGGSVSTLTIQRTQQEDSAVYLCASSLAYSSYNEQFFGPGTRLTVL.

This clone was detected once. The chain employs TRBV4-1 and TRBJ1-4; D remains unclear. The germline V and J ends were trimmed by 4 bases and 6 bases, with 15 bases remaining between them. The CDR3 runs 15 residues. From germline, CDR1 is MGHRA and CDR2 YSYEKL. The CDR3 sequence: CASSPQDEVDEKLFF. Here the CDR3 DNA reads TGCGCCAGCAGCCCGCAGGATGAGGTTGATGAAAAACTGTTTTTT.

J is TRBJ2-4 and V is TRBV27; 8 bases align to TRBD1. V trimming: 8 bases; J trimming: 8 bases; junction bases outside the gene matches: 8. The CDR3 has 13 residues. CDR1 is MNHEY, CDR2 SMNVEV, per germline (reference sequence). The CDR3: CASRQGMGDIQYF. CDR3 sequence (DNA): TGTGCCAGCCGACAGGGGATGGGTGACATTCAGTACTTC.

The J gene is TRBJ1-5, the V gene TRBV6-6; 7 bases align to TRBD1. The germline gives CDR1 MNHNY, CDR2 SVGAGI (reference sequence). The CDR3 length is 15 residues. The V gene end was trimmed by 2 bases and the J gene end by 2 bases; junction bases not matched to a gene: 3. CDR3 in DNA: TGTGCCAGCAGTTACATGGGGACAGGCAATCAGCCCCAGCATTTT. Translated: CASSYMGTGNQPQHF.

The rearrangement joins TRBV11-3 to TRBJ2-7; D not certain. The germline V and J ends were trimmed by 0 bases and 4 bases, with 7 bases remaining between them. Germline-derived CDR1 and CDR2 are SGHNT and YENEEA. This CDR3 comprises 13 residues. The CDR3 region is CASSLDPRYEQYF. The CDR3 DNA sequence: TGTGCCAGCAGCTTAGATCCCAGGTACGAGCAGTACTTC.

The CDR3: CASSLGSGGRTGELFF. The CDR3 DNA follows: TGTGCCAGCAGCTTAGGTAGCGGGGGGCGCACCGGGGAGCTGTTTTTT. The chain is built from TRBV7-2 and TRBJ2-2; 10 bases map to TRBD2. V was pared by 1 base and J by 4 bases, with 3 bases of the junction left unmatched. This CDR3 has 16 residues. Germline CDR1 reads SGHTA; CDR2 reads FQGNSA.

CDR3 DNA: TGTGCCAGCAGCCCAATTCCCCTCCAGGGGGCAACAGATACGCAGTATTTT. Translating it yields CASSPIPLQGATDTQYF. This chain uses TRBV7-8 with TRBJ2-3, with 8 bases fitting TRBD1. J lost 3 bases, V lost 5 bases, and 13 bases had no gene match. The length of the CDR3 is 17 residues. The germline gives CDR1 SGHVS, CDR2 FQNEAQ.

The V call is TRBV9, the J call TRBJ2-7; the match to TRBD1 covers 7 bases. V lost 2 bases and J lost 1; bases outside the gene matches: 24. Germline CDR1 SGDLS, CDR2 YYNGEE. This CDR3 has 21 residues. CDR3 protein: CASSVQPGRPRTGGKSYEQYF. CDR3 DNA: TGTGCCAGCAGCGTCCAACCCGGTCGCCCACGGACAGGAGGTAAATCCTACGAGCAGTACTTC.

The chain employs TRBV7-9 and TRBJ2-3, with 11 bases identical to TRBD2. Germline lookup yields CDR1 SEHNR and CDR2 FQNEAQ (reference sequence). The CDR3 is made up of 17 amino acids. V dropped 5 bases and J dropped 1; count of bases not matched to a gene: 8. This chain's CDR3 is CASSPRGLADRTDTQYF. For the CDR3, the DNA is TGTGCCAGCAGCCCAAGGGGACTAGCGGACCGCACAGATACGCAGTATTTT.

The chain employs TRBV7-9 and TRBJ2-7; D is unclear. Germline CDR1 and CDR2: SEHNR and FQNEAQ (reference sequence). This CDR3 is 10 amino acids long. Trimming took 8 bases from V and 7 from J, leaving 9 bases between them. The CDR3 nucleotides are TGTGCCAGCGCCCTCTGGGAGCAGTACTTC. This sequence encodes CASALWEQYF. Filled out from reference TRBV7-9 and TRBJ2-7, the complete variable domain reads DTGVSQNPRHKITKRGQNVTFRCDPISEHNRLYWYRQTLGQGPEFLTYFQNEAQLEKSRLLSDRFSAERPKGSFSTLEIQRTEQGDSAMYLCASALWEQYFGPGTRLTVT.

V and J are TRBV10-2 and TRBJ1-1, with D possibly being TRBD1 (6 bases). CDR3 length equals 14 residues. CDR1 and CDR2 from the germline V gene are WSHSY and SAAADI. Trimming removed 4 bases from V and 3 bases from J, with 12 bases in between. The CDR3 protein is CASSVVGGDTEAFF. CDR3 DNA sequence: TGCGCCAGCAGTGTTGTGGGGGGCGACACTGAAGCTTTCTTT.

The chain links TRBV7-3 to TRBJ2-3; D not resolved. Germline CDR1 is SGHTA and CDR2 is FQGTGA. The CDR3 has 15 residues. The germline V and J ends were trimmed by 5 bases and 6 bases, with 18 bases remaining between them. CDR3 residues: CASSARGGAADTQYF. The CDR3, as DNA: TGTGCCAGCAGCGCAAGAGGCGGAGCTGCCGATACGCAGTATTTT.

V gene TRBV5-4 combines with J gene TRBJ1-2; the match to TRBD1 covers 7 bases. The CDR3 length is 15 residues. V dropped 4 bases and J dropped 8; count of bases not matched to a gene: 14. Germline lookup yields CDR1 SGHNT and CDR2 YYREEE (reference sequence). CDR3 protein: CASSQGQAPAGGYTF. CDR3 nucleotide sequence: TGTGCCAGCAGCCAAGGACAGGCGCCGGCGGGCGGCTACACCTTC. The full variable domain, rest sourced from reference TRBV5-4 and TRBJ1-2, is ETGVTQSPTHLIKTRGQQVTLRCSSQSGHNTVSWYQQALGQGPQFIFQYYREEENGRGNFPPRFSGLQFPNYSSELNVNALELDDSALYLCASSQGQAPAGGYTFGSGTRLTVV.